This paragraph reports one TCR beta chain. Its antigen is unidentified. These data belong to a study of memory CD4+ T cells and cytomegalovirus serostatus. Study-level background: This sample comes from healthy Belgian adults, 8 to 10 CMV seropositive, approximately 24 seronegative.

Here immunoSEQ multiplex PCR was the method, and the copy in TCRdb shows in-frame clones only, minus some. The sample lists tens of thousands of clones, about four fifths occurring once. Single viable CD3+CD4+CD8-CD45RO+ cells were sorted as the memory CD4+ T cells. Germline assignment: CDR1 SGHNT and CDR2 YYREEE (reference sequence). This CDR3 has 13 residues. V was clipped by 1 base and J by 4 bases, with 8 bases between them. Broader study findings: CMV serostatus prediction reached median AUC approximately 0.95, or 0.91 with US-trained model. The CMV-associated TCR signature appears largely within the CD4+ memory repertoire. About 40% of the roughly 160 known CMV-associated TCRbeta sequences appeared in CD4+ memory.

What was sequenced was memory CD4+ T cells from blood. The V and J genes are TRBV5-4 and TRBJ2-5; D is unclear. This sequence was found in an adult in good health and CMV-seronegative. The CDR3 loop reads CASSLRVSETQYF. In DNA, the CDR3 is TGTGCCAGCAGCTTGAGGGTTTCAGAGACCCAGTACTTC.